Sequencing of this T cell receptor (beta chain) was carried out in a study of CD8 T cells in ankylosing spondylitis. Study outcomes and limitations: Ankylosing spondylitis blood appeared to carry a characteristic TCR beta motif of 7 or 8 highly homologous variants.

CDR3 length: 15 amino acids. Germline V gene data show CDR1 as MNHEY and CDR2 as SMNVEV (reference sequence). Trimming stripped 4 bases from V and 0 bases from J, with 7 bases between. TCRdb fed the 5' RACE reads into MiXCR, producing one record per CDR3 protein. The profile covers roughly 170,000 distinct CDR3 sequences, with approximately 10% appearing a single time and about 14% taken by the ten largest. For this clonotype: Its antigen is unknown.

The specimen was blood, either unsorted or a sorted T cell fraction (not recorded which). This clonotype was obtained from a female donor with ankylosing spondylitis or in good health (not recorded which). The genes are TRBV27 and TRBJ2-6; D unresolved. The CDR3 sequence: CASSSASSGANVLTF. In DNA form, the CDR3 reads TGTGCCAGCAGTTCCGCTAGCTCTGGGGCCAACGTCCTGACTTTC.